This TCR beta chain was obtained from a study of cytomegalovirus exposure and HLA in healthy donors (dated by TCRdb to the late 2010s). A note on the overall study: An earlier analysis of several hundred of the donors reported about 250 Gb of sequence data and roughly 110 million unique TCR beta sequences from some 180 million T cells. About 280 gigabases of sequencing data and 70 million to 100 million unique TCR sequences were included in an early release covering about 700 HLA-typed donors. Of the 300 to 500 genotyped donors, roughly 80% were placed in the genetic ancestry cluster associated with self-reported Caucasian donors. The study aimed to test whether signatures of past pathogen exposure could be identified by cataloging public T cell receptors. The study profiled the T cell repertoires of 500 to 800 subjects by immunosequencing and related them to cytomegalovirus serostatus. A separate validation cohort of 100 to 150 different subjects was used in addition to the roughly 700-subject first cohort. The study combined high-throughput TCR immunosequencing, statistical association of individual TCRs with disease status, and machine learning to predict cytomegalovirus infection status. A later analysis re-analyzed previously published TCR beta repertoires from 666 donors and added high-resolution HLA genotyping to study TCR occurrence patterns. The later analysis used no new phenotypic data to find candidate immune exposures, relying instead on TCR beta sequences and their occurrence across donors. An earlier analysis of approximately 630 of the donors applied high-throughput TCR beta sequencing to assess whether each TCR beta V gene segment acted as functional or pseudogenic. Donor age, sex, ethnicity and CMV serostatus were compiled together with the repertoire data. Genome-wide SNP genotypes for about 55% of the 666 donors were used in a later genetic analysis, which treated that subset as a discovery cohort. Every discovery cohort repertoire had been produced on one sequencing platform. Class I and class II HLA loci were covered by the typing at four-digit resolution. The number of donors typed differed by locus, with about 629-640 for A, B, C, DRB1 and DQB1, approximately 500 for DQA1, approximately 580 for DPA1, and 472 for DPB1. A handful of DR-DQ haplotypes were handled as single units for association and clustering because linkage in the cohort was strong. On average, about 240,000 unique TCR beta nucleotide sequences were sequenced per donor among more than 350 genotyped donors of the cohort, with roughly 20% of those sequences being non-productive.

The library was made by the immunoSEQ multiplex PCR assay. A mixture of 60 forward primers for TCR Vbeta segments and 13 reverse primers for TCR Jbeta segments was used in the multiplex PCR. The CDR3 region of rearranged TCR beta genes was amplified from genomic DNA by a multiplex PCR assay. Amplified TCR beta libraries were sequenced as 87-base-pair reads on the Illumina HiSeq System. Regarding the original processing steps: A later analysis counted some 80 million unique TCR beta chains across the 670 or so repertoires, and some 11 million of these chains were shared by at least two donors. Raw reads were error-corrected and collapsed into unique sequences by a nearest-neighbor algorithm in which closely related sequences were merged to remove PCR and sequencing errors. To assign V, D and J gene segments, CDR3 sequences were aligned to IMGT reference sequences. Each retained sequence needed at least a six-nucleotide match to both a V gene segment and a J gene segment. Rearrangements were called productive when the CDR3 lacked stop codons and stayed in frame with V and J; all others were non-productive. Following IMGT convention, CDR3 was defined as the stretch from the second conserved V-encoded cysteine to the conserved J-encoded phenylalanine. In an earlier analysis of around 640 of the donors, sequences lacking an unambiguous match to a single V gene segment were excluded. An earlier analysis of a few hundred of the donors classified V segments as functional when productive rearrangements were above 56.7% and as segregating when the standard deviation between donors was above 5%. A statistical classification framework was built to diagnose cytomegalovirus status from the catalog of TCR beta chain sequences. In a later analysis, V and J genes were assigned by comparing TCR nucleotide sequences against IMGT/GENE-DB human TR gene sequences. Using the TCRdist pipeline, a later analysis assigned CDR3 sequences along with most-parsimonious VDJ recombination scenarios. In a later analysis, each TCR beta chain was defined by its CDR3 amino acid sequence together with its V-gene family, and reads without a unique V-gene family were excluded. A later analysis removed roughly 590 highly shared, low-generation-probability nucleotide sequences to deal with suspected cross-contamination and a sequencing artifact. In a later analysis, a clonal expansion index for each public chain was calculated from normalized within-repertoire ranks of inferred template counts. In a later analysis, generation probabilities were computed using a VDJ recombination model fitted to out-of-frame rearrangements, and the results were checked against IGoR. In a later analysis, hypergeometric tests were used to score TCR-TCR, TCR-HLA and TCR-CMV co-occurrence, with a repertoire-size bias correction applied to TCR pairs. In a later analysis, false discovery rates were estimated by permuting HLA or CMV assignments 20 times. In a later analysis, co-occurring TCRs were grouped using DBSCAN, and TCRdist sequence similarity was added for clustering within HLA-allele-positive subsets. Co-occurrence clustering excluded repertoires with fewer than 30,000 or more than 120,000 public chains, plus five with anomalous nucleotide sharing. TCRdb limited this immuneACCESS table to in-frame rearrangements with V and J called. A share of clones is missing; checked studies link under half to unresolved V genes, and the rest is unexplained. V and J calls and clone size follow that table, whereas D and trimming were derived from the DNA. The sample records roughly 160,000 clones, around 76% of which are singletons. Of the sample, over 1.3% is held by the ten largest clones.

On this clone itself: Its antigen target is currently unknown. No much larger clone is present one base from it, and per-base qualities are unavailable.

Overall study outcomes, separate from this receptor: A later genetic analysis reported fewer N-insertions in productive TCRs among donors in an Asian-associated ancestry cluster than the roughly 670-donor mean. The 87-base-pair reads could not distinguish some IMGT-functional V segments, including TRBV6-2 and TRBV6-3, so those segments were excluded. The cohort was sequenced for TCR beta chains only, and without alpha or paired-chain data the features that could be detected were limited. In a later analysis, the rate of TCR association differed among HLA loci, with DRB1 alleles having the most associated TCRs and HLA-C alleles having the fewest. The study gave a list of some 150 TCR beta chains associated with cytomegalovirus. Because some donors lacked HLA typing at each locus, the association tests relied only on the typed subset. Roughly uniform sequencing depth across donors was assumed in presence/absence analyses, although this assumption may not hold. When HLA alleles, especially DR and DQ, strongly co-occurred, TCR associations were difficult to assign to individual alleles. In an earlier analysis of 587 of the donors, most TCR beta V segments appeared in productive rearrangements about 87% or about 30% of the time, broadly matching IMGT annotations. A further reported finding was that TCR beta sequences accurately predicted the HLA-A and HLA-B alleles for most subjects in the first cohort. In a later genetic analysis, a missense DCLRE1C variant was associated with V-gene and J-gene trimming of TCR beta chains, and the association was replicated in an independent cohort. A group of highly shared sequence variants was considered likely to be a technical artifact of the sequencing pipeline. Across donors, most TCR sequences were observed very rarely, whereas some public TCRs were present in many individuals. It was suggested by the authors that the approach could potentially be generalized to other disease states and immunological phenotypes. Specific HLA alleles were associated with 15,000 to 20,000 TCR beta sequences at a false discovery rate of 0.05 in a later analysis. In vitro tests confirmed that a few of the cytomegalovirus-associated TCR beta chains recognize cytomegalovirus antigens. Most CMV-associated TCR beta chains appeared to be HLA-restricted in a later analysis, and the HLA associations seemed to be driven largely by CMV exposure. In both the original and validation cohorts, the classifier was reported to diagnose cytomegalovirus status with high specificity and sensitivity. Because counts were too low, approximately 18 rarely observed V segments, including chromosome 9 orphons, were excluded from the earlier analysis of around 590 of the donors. Several of the top co-occurrence clusters appeared to be linked to parvovirus B19, influenza, CMV and Epstein-Barr virus, according to a later analysis. In a later analysis, HLA-associated TCR beta chains were found to be more clonally expanded and to have lower generation probabilities than equally common non-associated chains. The only immune exposure information available for the cohort was CMV serostatus. Correlated functional status among segregating V segments might reflect linkage disequilibrium, but an unknown experimental factor could not be ruled out.

Sequences SEHNR (CDR1) and FQNEAQ (CDR2) are obtained from the germline V gene (reference sequence). Reading from cysteine to phenylalanine, the CDR3 counts 17 amino acids. Just the 51-base CDR3 DNA is kept, in frame starting at base 1. Here V drops 4 bases and J drops 0 bases, and the junction holds 8 bases not matched to any gene. The cohort comprised more than 550 healthy bone marrow donors. At the time of sampling, every cohort member was nominally healthy, though immune exposures that went unrecorded were likely present. The donor tested CMV seronegative, placing the donor among the 350 to 400 seronegative members of the cohort. Every donor gave a peripheral blood sample, and the peripheral blood mononuclear cells from that sample were used for TCR beta sequencing. The Qiagen DNeasy Blood Extraction Kit was used to extract genomic DNA from the blood cell samples.

The sample was PBMCs. Recombination linked TRBV7-9 to TRBJ2-1, with 8 middle bases fitting TRBD1. The receptor was derived from a man aged 55 to 70 in good health and CMV-seronegative. The DNA reads as follows: TGTGCCAGCAGCTCTTTAGACAGGGGAAGCTCCTACAATGAGCAGTTCTTC. Translated, it gives CASSSLDRGSSYNEQFF.